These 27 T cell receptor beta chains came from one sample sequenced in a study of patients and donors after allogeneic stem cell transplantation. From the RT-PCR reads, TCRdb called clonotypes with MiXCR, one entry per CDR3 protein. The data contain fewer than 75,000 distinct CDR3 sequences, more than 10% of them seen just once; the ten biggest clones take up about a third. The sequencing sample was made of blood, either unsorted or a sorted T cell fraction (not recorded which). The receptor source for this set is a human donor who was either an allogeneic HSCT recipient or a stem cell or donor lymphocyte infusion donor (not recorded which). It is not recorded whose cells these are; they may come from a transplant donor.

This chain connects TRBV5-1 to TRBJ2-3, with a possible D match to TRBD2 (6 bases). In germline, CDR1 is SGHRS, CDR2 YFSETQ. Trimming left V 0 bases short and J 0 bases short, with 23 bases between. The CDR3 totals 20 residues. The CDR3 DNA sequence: TGCGCCAGCAGCTTGGAAGGCGCGGGACTCCGAACTTATAGCACAGATACGCAGTATTTT. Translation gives CASSLEGAGLRTYSTDTQYF.

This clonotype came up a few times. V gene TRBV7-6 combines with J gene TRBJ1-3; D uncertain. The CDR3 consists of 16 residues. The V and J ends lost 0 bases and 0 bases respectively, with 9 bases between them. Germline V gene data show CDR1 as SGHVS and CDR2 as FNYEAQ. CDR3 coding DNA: TGTGCCAGCAGCTTAGCGTCGGCCGCCTCTGGAAACACCATATATTTT. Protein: CASSLASAASGNTIYF.

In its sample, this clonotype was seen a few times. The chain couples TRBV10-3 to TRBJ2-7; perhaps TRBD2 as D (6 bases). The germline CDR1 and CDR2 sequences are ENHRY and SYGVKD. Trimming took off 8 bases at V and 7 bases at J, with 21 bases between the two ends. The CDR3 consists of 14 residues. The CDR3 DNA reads TGTGCCATCTCCGGGACTCCCGAGGGTGGGGAGCAGTACTTC. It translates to CAISGTPEGGEQYF.

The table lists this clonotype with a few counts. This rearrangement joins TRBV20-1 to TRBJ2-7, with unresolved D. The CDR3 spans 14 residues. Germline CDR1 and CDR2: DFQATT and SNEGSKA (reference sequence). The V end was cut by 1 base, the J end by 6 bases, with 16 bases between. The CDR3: CSARGVGFNAEQYF. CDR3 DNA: TGCAGTGCTAGAGGGGTGGGGTTTAACGCCGAGCAGTACTTC.

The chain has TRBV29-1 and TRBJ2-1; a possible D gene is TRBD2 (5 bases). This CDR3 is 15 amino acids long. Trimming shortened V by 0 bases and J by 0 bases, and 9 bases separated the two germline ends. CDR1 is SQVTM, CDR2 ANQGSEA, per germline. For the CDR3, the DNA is TGCAGCGTTGAAGAACGACTAAACTCCTACAATGAGCAGTTCTTC. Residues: CSVEERLNSYNEQFF.

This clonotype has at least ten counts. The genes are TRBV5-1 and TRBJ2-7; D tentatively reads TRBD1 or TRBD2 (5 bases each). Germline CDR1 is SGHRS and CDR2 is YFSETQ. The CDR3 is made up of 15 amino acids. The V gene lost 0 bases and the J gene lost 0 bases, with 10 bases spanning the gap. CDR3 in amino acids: CASSLAGPNSYEQYF. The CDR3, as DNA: TGCGCCAGCAGCTTGGCGGGACCTAACTCCTACGAGCAGTACTTC.

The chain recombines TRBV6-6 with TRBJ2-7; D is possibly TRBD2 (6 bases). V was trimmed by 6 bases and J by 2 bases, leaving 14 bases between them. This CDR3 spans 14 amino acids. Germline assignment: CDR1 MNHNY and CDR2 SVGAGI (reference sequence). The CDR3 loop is CASSHFTGAYEQYF. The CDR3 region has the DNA TGTGCCAGCAGCCACTTTACGGGGGCCTACGAGCAGTACTTC.

The DNA of the CDR3 is TGTGCCAGCAGTTTTTCCCCTACCTACAATGAGCAGTTCTTC. This codes for CASSFSPTYNEQFF. This rearrangement joins TRBV12-3 or TRBV12-4 to TRBJ2-1, with D unresolved. This CDR3 contains 14 residues. V shed 3 bases and J shed 2 bases, with 8 bases lying between them.

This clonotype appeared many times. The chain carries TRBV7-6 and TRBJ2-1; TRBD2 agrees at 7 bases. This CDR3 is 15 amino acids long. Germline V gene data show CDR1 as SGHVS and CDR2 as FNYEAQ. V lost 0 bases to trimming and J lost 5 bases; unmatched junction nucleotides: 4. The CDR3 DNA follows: TGTGCCAGCAGCTTAGCGGGGACTACCCACAATGAGCAGTTCTTC. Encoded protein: CASSLAGTTHNEQFF.

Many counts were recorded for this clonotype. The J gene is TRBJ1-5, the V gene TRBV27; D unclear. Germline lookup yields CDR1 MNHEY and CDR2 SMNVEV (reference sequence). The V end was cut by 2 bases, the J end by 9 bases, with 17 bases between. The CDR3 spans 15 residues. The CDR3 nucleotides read TGTGCCAGCAGTTTAGGAGCAGGACTCCATAGGCCCCAGCATTTT. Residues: CASSLGAGLHRPQHF.

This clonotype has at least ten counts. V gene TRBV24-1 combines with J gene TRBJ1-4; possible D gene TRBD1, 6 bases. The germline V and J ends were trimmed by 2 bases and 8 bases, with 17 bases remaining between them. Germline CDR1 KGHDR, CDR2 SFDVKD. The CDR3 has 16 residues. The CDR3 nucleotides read TGTGCCACCAGTGATTCTCCGACAGAGGGGGAGGAAAAACTGTTTTTT. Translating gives CATSDSPTEGEEKLFF.

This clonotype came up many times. Written as DNA, the CDR3 is TGTGCCAGCAGCCTACGACAGGGGGATAGGTCCTATAATTCACCCCTCCACTTT. Translation gives CASSLRQGDRSYNSPLHF. The chain is built from TRBV3-1 and TRBJ1-6; 9 bases are shared with TRBD1. The CDR3 loop spans 18 amino acids. Trimming took 4 bases from V and 1 from J; bases not matched to a gene: 8. CDR1 and CDR2 from the germline V gene are LGHDT and YNNKEL (reference sequence).

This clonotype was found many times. CDR3 loop: CASSLDPGEQPQHF. CDR3 coding DNA: TGTGCCAGCAGCTTGGATCCAGGGGAGCAGCCCCAGCATTTT. This chain links TRBV5-4 with TRBJ1-5, with D possibly matching TRBD1 (6 bases). Trimming stripped 0 bases from V and 7 bases from J, with 11 bases between. Germline V gene lookup returns CDR1 SGHNT and CDR2 YYREEE (reference sequence). The CDR3 consists of 14 residues.

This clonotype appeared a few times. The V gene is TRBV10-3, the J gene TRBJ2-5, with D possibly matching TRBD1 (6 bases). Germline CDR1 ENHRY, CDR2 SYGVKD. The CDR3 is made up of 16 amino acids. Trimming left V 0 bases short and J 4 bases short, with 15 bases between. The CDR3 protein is CAISESPRTDGETQYF. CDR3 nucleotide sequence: TGTGCCATCAGTGAGTCACCTAGGACAGATGGAGAGACCCAGTACTTC.

The CDR3 bases are TGCGCCAGCAGCTTGGTCGGACTAGCGGGACTTACTAGCACAGATACGCAGTATTTT. Protein product: CASSLVGLAGLTSTDTQYF. The chain combines TRBV5-1 with TRBJ2-3; 12 positions agree with TRBD2. The J segment lost 0 bases and the V segment lost 0 bases, leaving 8 bases of the junction unmatched. Germline CDR1 reads SGHRS; CDR2 reads YFSETQ. The CDR3 is 19 amino acids.

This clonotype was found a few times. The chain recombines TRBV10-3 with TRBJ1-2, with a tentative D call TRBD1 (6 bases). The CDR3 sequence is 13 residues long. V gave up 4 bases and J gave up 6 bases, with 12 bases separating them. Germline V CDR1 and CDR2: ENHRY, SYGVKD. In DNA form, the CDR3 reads TGTGCCATCAGTGGAACACAGGGAGATGGCTACACCTTC. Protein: CAISGTQGDGYTF.

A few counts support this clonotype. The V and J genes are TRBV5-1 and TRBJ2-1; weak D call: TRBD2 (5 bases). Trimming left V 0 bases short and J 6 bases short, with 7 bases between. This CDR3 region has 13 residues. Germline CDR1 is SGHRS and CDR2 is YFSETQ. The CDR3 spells CASSLELGNEQFF. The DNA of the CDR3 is TGCGCCAGCAGCTTGGAACTAGGCAATGAGCAGTTCTTC.

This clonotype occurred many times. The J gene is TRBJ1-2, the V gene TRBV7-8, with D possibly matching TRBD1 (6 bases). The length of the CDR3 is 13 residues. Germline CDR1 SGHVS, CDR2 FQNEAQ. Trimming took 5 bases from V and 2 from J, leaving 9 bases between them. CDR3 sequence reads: CASSPDRNYGYTF. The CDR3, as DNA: TGTGCCAGCAGCCCGGACAGAAACTATGGCTACACCTTC.

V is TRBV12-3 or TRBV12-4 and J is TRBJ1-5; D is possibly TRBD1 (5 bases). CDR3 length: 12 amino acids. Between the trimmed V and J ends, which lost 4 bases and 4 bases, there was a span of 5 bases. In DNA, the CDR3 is TGTGCCAGCAGTTGGGGGAATCAGCCCCAGCATTTT. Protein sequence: CASSWGNQPQHF.

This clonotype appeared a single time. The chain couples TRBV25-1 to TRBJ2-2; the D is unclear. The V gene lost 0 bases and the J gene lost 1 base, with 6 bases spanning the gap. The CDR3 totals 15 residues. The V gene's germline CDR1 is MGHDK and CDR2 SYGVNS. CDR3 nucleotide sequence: TGTGCCAGCAGTGAATACCACTTGAACACCGGGGAGCTGTTTTTT. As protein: CASSEYHLNTGELFF. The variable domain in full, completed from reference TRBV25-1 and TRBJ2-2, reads EADIYQTPRYLVIGTGKKITLECSQTMGHDKMYWYQQDPGMELHLIHYSYGVNSTEKGDLSSESTVSRIRTEHFPLTLESARPSHTSQYLCASSEYHLNTGELFFGEGSRLTVL.

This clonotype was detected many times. The CDR3 DNA is TGTGCCAGCAAGGCGGACATCCCTTTTGGGCCCCAGCATTTT. Amino acid sequence: CASKADIPFGPQHF. The chain joins TRBV12-3 or TRBV12-4 to TRBJ1-5, with D maybe TRBD1 (5 bases). This CDR3 has 14 residues. Trimming pared 7 bases from V and 9 bases from J, leaving 19 bases between.

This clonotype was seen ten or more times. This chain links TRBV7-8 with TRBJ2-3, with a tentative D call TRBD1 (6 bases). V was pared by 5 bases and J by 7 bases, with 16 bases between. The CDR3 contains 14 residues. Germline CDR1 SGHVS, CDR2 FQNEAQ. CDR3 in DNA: TGTGCCAGCAGCCCAGCGGACAGCTCATATACGCAGTATTTT. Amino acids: CASSPADSSYTQYF.

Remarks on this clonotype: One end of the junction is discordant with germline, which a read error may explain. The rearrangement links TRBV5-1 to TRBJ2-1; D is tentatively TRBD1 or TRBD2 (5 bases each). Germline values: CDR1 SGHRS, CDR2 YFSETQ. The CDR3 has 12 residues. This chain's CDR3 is CASSFQGDNELF. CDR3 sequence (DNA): TGCGCCAGCAGCTTCCAGGGAGATAATGAGCTCTTC.

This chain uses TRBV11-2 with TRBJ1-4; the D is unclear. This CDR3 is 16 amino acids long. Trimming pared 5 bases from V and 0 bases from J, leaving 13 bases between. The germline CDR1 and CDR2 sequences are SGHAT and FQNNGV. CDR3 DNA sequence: TGTGCCAGCAGCCCGTCCTCAAGTGCAACTAATGAAAAACTGTTTTTT. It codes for CASSPSSSATNEKLFF.

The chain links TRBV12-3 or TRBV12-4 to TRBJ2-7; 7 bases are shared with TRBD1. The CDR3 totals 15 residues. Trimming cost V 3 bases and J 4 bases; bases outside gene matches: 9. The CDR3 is CASSFLRGNVYEQYF. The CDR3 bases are TGTGCCAGCAGTTTTCTCAGGGGGAACGTTTACGAGCAGTACTTC.

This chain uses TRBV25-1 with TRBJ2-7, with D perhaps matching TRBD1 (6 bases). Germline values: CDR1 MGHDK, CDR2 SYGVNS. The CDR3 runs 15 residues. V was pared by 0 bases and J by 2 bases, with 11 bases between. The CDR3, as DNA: TGTGCCAGCAGTGAATACGGGACAAACGCCTACGAGCAGTACTTC. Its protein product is CASSEYGTNAYEQYF.

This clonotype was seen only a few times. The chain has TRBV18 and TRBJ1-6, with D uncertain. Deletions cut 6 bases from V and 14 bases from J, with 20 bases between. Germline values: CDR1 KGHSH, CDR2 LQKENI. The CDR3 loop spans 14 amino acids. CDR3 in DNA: TGTGCCAGCTCCGTGTGGGCAGACGAGCCCACCCTCCACTTT. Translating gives CASSVWADEPTLHF.